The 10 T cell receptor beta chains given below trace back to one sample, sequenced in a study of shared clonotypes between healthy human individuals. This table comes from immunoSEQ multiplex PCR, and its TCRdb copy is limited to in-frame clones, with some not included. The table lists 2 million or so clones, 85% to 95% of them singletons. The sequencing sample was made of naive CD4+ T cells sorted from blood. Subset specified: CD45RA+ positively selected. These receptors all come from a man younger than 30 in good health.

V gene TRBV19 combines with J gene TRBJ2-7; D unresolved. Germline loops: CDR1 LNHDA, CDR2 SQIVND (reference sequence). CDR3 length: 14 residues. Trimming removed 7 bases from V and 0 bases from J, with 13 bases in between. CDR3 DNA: TGTGCCAGTAAGTGGGATTTCAGCTCCTACGAGCAGTACTTC. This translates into CASKWDFSSYEQYF. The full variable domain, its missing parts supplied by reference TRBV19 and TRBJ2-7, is DGGITQSPKYLFRKEGQNVTLSCEQNLNHDAMYWYRQDPGQGLRLIYYSQIVNDFQKGDIAEGYSVSREKKESFPLTVTSAQKNPTAFYLCASKWDFSSYEQYFGPGTRLTVT.

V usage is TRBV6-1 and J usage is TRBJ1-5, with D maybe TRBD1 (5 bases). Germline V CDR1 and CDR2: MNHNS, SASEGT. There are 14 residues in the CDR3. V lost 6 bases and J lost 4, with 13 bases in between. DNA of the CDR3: TGTGCCAGCAGCTGGCGCCCAGGGAATCAGCCCCAGCATTTT. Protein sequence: CASSWRPGNQPQHF.

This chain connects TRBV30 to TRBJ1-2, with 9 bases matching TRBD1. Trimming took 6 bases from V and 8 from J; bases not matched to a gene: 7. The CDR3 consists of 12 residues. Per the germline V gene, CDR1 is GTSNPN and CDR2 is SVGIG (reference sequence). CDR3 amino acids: CACGQGKMGYTF. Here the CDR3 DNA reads TGTGCCTGTGGACAGGGGAAAATGGGCTACACCTTC.

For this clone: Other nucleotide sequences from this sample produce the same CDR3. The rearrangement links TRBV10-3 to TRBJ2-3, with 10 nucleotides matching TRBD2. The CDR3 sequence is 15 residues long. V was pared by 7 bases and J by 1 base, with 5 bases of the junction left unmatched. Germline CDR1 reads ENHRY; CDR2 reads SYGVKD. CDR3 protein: CAIKGLAGGTDTQYF. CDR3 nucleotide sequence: TGTGCCATCAAAGGGCTAGCGGGGGGCACAGATACGCAGTATTTT.

CDR3 DNA sequence: TGCGCCAGCAGCTCGCTCGGTGGCCTTAGCACAGATACGCAGTATTTT. Encoded protein: CASSSLGGLSTDTQYF. The rearrangement joins TRBV5-1 to TRBJ2-3, with unresolved D. This CDR3 region has 16 residues. Germline V gene data show CDR1 as SGHRS and CDR2 as YFSETQ. V lost 3 bases and J lost 0, with 14 bases in between.

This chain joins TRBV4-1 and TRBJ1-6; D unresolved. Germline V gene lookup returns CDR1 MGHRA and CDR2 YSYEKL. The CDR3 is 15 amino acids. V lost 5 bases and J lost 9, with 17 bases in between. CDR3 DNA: TGCGCCAGCAGCGACATGAGCCTACAGAGTTCACCCCTCCACTTT. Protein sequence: CASSDMSLQSSPLHF.

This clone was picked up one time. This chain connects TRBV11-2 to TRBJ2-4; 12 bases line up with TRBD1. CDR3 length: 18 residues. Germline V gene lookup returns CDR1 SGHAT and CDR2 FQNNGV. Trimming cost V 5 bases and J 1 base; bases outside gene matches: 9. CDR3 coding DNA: TGTGCCAGCAGCCTCCGGGACAGGGGGCTCGGGGCCAAAAACATTCAGTACTTC. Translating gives CASSLRDRGLGAKNIQYF. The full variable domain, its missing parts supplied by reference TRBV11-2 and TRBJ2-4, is EAGVAQSPRYKIIEKRQSVAFWCNPISGHATLYWYQQILGQGPKLLIQFQNNGVVDDSQLPKDRFSAERLKGVDSTLKIQPAKLEDSAVYLCASSLRDRGLGAKNIQYFGAGTRLSVL.

CDR3 in DNA: TGTGCCTGGAGGGCAGAGGGAAACACCATATATTTT. It encodes CAWRAEGNTIYF. The chain is built from TRBV30 and TRBJ1-3; D call uncertain. The V gene lost 3 bases and the J gene lost 4 bases, with 7 bases spanning the gap. The CDR3 length is 12 residues. Germline assignment: CDR1 GTSNPN and CDR2 SVGIG (reference sequence). Full variable domain (outside the CDR3, taken from reference TRBV30 and TRBJ1-3): SQTIHQWPATLVQPVGSPLSLECTVEGTSNPNLYWYRQAAGRGLQLLFYSVGIGQISSEVPQNLSASRPQDRQFILSSKKLLLSDSGFYLCAWRAEGNTIYFGEGSWLTVV.

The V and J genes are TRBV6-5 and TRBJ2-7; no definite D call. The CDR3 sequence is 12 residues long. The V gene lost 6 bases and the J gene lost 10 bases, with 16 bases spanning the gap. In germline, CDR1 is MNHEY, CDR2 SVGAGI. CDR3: CASSRFGQLQYF. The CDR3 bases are TGTGCCAGCAGCCGGTTTGGGCAGCTTCAGTACTTC.

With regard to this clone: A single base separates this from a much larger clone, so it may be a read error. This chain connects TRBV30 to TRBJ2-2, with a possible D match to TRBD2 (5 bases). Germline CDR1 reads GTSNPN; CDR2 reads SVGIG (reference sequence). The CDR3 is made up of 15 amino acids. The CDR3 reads CAWSIPGWNTGELLF. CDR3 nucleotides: TGTGCCTGGAGTATACCGGGGTGGAACACCGGGGAGCTGCTTTTT.